The 29 T cell receptor beta chains below all came from one sample that was sequenced in a study of blood T cell repertoires in COVID-19. Generated by immunoSEQ multiplex PCR, the TCRdb table keeps only in-frame clones and is missing some. The profile covers about 19,000 clones, with roughly 90% appearing a single time and about 8.5% taken by the ten largest. The material sequenced was peripheral blood. These receptors came from a human donor in a cohort sampled during active COVID-19. The donor label of this sample is uncertain.

As to this clone: Germline is not matched at one junction end, which may reflect a read error. This rearrangement joins TRBV6-2 or TRBV6-3 to TRBJ2-7; 7 positions match TRBD1. The length of the CDR3 is 13 residues. From germline, CDR1 is MNHEY and CDR2 SVGEGT. For the CDR3, the DNA is TGTGCCAGCAGTAGGACAGGCTCCCACGAGCAGTACTTC. Translating it yields CASSRTGSHEQYF.

This clone was seen once. The CDR3 DNA follows: TGTGCCAGCAGTGCCCGACTAGCGGGAAACCCCAATGAGCAGTTCTTC. As protein: CASSARLAGNPNEQFF. The V gene is TRBV6-1, the J gene TRBJ2-1; TRBD2 aligns across 11 bases. V lost 4 bases, J lost 6 bases, and 8 bases stayed unmatched. The germline CDR1 and CDR2 sequences are MNHNS and SASEGT. The length of the CDR3 is 16 residues.

V and J are TRBV7-9 and TRBJ2-7; weak D call: TRBD1 (6 bases). The CDR3 is 17 amino acids. From germline, CDR1 is SEHNR and CDR2 FQNEAQ (reference sequence). The germline V and J ends were trimmed by 2 bases and 6 bases, with 23 bases remaining between them. The CDR3 loop is CASSLRSPGQGKGEQYF. The CDR3 DNA is TGTGCCAGCAGCTTACGTTCCCCGGGGCAGGGGAAGGGCGAGCAGTACTTC.

This sequence joins TRBV25-1 and TRBJ1-6; tentatively, D is TRBD1 (5 bases). Germline CDR1 is MGHDK and CDR2 is SYGVNS. Between the trimmed V and J ends, which lost 0 bases and 10 bases, there was a span of 13 bases. This CDR3 is 15 amino acids long. The DNA for the CDR3 is TGTGCCAGCAGTGAATATGACAGTCACGAATCACCCCTCCACTTT. The encoded protein is CASSEYDSHESPLHF.

This sequence joins TRBV6-1 and TRBJ2-3, with 9 bases that match TRBD1. Germline lookup yields CDR1 MNHNS and CDR2 SASEGT. This CDR3 region has 17 residues. V trimming: 0 bases; J trimming: 1 base; junction bases outside the gene matches: 5. The CDR3 reads CASSEAMGDRGTDTQYF. For the CDR3, the DNA is TGTGCCAGCAGTGAAGCGATGGGGGACAGGGGCACAGATACGCAGTATTTT.

This chain uses TRBV7-8 with TRBJ1-6; TRBD1 might be the D (5 bases). From germline, CDR1 is SGHVS and CDR2 FQNEAQ. This CDR3 spans 16 amino acids. The ends were cut back, 3 bases at V and 8 bases at J, with 17 bases in the middle. The CDR3 nucleotides read TGTGCCAGCAGCTTGGGGGGATGGGCTGCCGATTCACCCCTCCACTTT. As protein: CASSLGGWAADSPLHF.

V usage is TRBV13 and J usage is TRBJ2-3; maybe TRBD2 (5 bases). CDR1 and CDR2 (germline): PRHDT, FYEKMQ (reference sequence). V was cut by 3 bases and J by 3 bases, with 7 bases left in between. The CDR3 totals 13 residues. The CDR3 DNA is TGTGCCAGCAGCTTGGGGAGTACAGATACGCAGTATTTT. Translated: CASSLGSTDTQYF.

The chain joins TRBV10-3 to TRBJ2-7, with a possible D match to TRBD1 (6 bases). The CDR3 consists of 13 residues. Trimming took off 8 bases at V and 1 base at J, with 12 bases between the two ends. Per the germline V gene, CDR1 is ENHRY and CDR2 is SYGVKD. The CDR3 region has the DNA TGTGCCATCTCCCGGGACAAGTCCTACGAGCAGTACTTC. Translated, it gives CAISRDKSYEQYF.

The V and J genes are TRBV19 and TRBJ2-2; 11 bases align to TRBD1. This CDR3 has 15 amino acids. Germline loops: CDR1 LNHDA, CDR2 SQIVND (reference sequence). V gave up 6 bases and J gave up 5 bases; unmatched junction bases: 5. In DNA, the CDR3 is TGTGCCAGTAGCCGGGACAGGGGGGATACCGGGGAGCTGTTTTTT. Protein: CASSRDRGDTGELFF.

This chain uses TRBV28 with TRBJ2-5; the D gene is possibly TRBD2 (6 bases). This CDR3 comprises 15 residues. Trimming removed 1 base from V and 9 bases from J, with 18 bases in between. Germline CDR1 MDHEN, CDR2 SYDVKM. DNA of the CDR3: TGTGCCAGCAGTTTATCACGGGCGTGGGAGGTGGCCCAGTACTTC. The encoded protein is CASSLSRAWEVAQYF.

This chain links TRBV27 with TRBJ2-7; 8 bases match TRBD2. This CDR3 spans 15 amino acids. Germline assignment: CDR1 MNHEY and CDR2 SMNVEV (reference sequence). Trimming cost V 4 bases and J 2 bases; bases outside gene matches: 7. This CDR3 is CASSSGGSGAYEQYF. In DNA form, the CDR3 reads TGTGCCAGCAGTTCTGGAGGTAGCGGGGCCTACGAGCAGTACTTC.

The V gene is TRBV5-1, the J gene TRBJ2-3; 7 bases are a match to TRBD1. The length of the CDR3 is 16 residues. Germline values: CDR1 SGHRS, CDR2 YFSETQ. The V gene end was trimmed by 1 base and the J gene end by 0 bases; junction bases not matched to a gene: 5. The DNA for the CDR3 is TGCGCCAGCAGCTTGCAGGGGGAACCTAGCACAGATACGCAGTATTTT. It encodes CASSLQGEPSTDTQYF.

This clone was seen once. This chain connects TRBV27 to TRBJ2-1; no firm D call. Germline CDR1 MNHEY, CDR2 SMNVEV (reference sequence). The CDR3 is 14 amino acids. V lost 7 bases and J 10 bases, leaving 20 bases between the germline ends. The DNA for the CDR3 is TGTGCCAGCACCCTGGCCGGTAGTCTCGGGGAGCAGTTCTTC. Protein sequence: CASTLAGSLGEQFF.

The chain carries TRBV4-2 and TRBJ1-1; the D gene is possibly TRBD1 (5 bases). The CDR3 extends over 15 amino acids. The V gene lost 3 bases and the J gene lost 3 bases, with 14 bases spanning the gap. Per the germline V gene, CDR1 is LGHNA and CDR2 is YNFKEQ. CDR3 nucleotides: TGTGCCAGCAGCCAGCGGCGGACAACGCACACTGAAGCTTTCTTT. Translating gives CASSQRRTTHTEAFF.

The chain is built from TRBV5-6 and TRBJ2-2; 11 nucleotides match TRBD1. The length of the CDR3 is 17 residues. V was clipped by 0 bases and J by 4 bases; unmatched bases: 5. Germline loops: CDR1 SGHDT, CDR2 YYEEEE. In nucleotides, the CDR3 is TGTGCCAGCAGCTTGGGCCCCGGGACAGGGGGCACCGGGGAGCTGTTTTTT. Its translation is CASSLGPGTGGTGELFF.

The CDR3 DNA is TGCGCCAGCAGCTTGTATCGGGTCGGGGAGACCCAGTACTTC. This codes for CASSLYRVGETQYF. V gene TRBV5-1 combines with J gene TRBJ2-5; D is unclear. V lost 1 base and J 5 bases, leaving 12 bases between the germline ends. Germline V gene data show CDR1 as SGHRS and CDR2 as YFSETQ. The CDR3 totals 14 residues.

The V call is TRBV28, the J call TRBJ2-6; D is unclear. The CDR3 length is 16 residues. Deletions cut 4 bases from V and 0 bases from J, with 10 bases between. CDR1 is MDHEN and CDR2 is SYDVKM in the germline V gene. The CDR3 protein is CASSSYIRSGANVLTF. In DNA form, the CDR3 reads TGTGCCAGCAGTTCATACATCCGCTCTGGGGCCAACGTCCTGACTTTC. The whole variable domain, remainder taken from reference TRBV28 and TRBJ2-6, is DVKVTQSSRYLVKRTGEKVFLECVQDMDHENMFWYRQDPGLGLRLIYFSYDVKMKEKGDIPEGYSVSREKKERFSLILESASTNQTSMYLCASSSYIRSGANVLTFGAGSRLTVL.

V gene TRBV27 combines with J gene TRBJ2-7, with TRBD2 matching over 11 bases. CDR1 and CDR2 (germline): MNHEY, SMNVEV (reference sequence). The CDR3 consists of 15 residues. The junction had 1 base not matched to a gene; V was cut back by 3 bases and J by 0 bases. The DNA for the CDR3 is TGTGCCAGCAGTTTTGGGACTAGCGGCTCCTACGAGCAGTACTTC. As protein: CASSFGTSGSYEQYF.

This clone was observed a few times. A junction end diverges from the germline sequence, so it may reflect a read error. V usage is TRBV3-1 (or the pseudogene TRBV3-2) and J usage is TRBJ2-3, with a possible D match to TRBD2 (6 bases). Germline V gene lookup returns CDR1 LGHDT and CDR2 YNNKEL (reference sequence). CDR3 length equals 12 residues. The CDR3 protein is CASSPLGGSLDF. In nucleotides, the CDR3 is TGTGCCAGCAGCCCCCTCGGGGGTTCGCTAGATTTT.

This rearrangement joins TRBV9 to TRBJ1-1; D is possibly TRBD1 (6 bases). The V end lost 0 bases, the J end lost 2 bases, and 8 bases lay between the germline ends. CDR1 and CDR2 (germline): SGDLS, YYNGEE. There are 14 residues in the CDR3. This CDR3 is CASSVGTVNTEAFF. The CDR3 DNA is TGTGCCAGCAGCGTAGGGACAGTCAACACTGAAGCTTTCTTT.

The rearrangement links TRBV2 to TRBJ1-1; 7 nucleotides align to TRBD1. This CDR3 is 13 amino acids long. CDR1 is SNHLY, CDR2 FYNNEI, per germline. The V and J ends lost 11 bases and 4 bases, in that order; junction bases with no gene match: 10. CDR3 residues: CAGRQGLGTEAFF. In nucleotides, the CDR3 is TGTGCCGGTCGACAGGGTTTGGGCACTGAAGCTTTCTTT.

There are a few counts of this clone. This rearrangement joins TRBV6-5 to TRBJ1-1, with 8 positions matching TRBD1. This CDR3 has 13 amino acids. Trimming at V came to 6 bases and at J to 5 bases, leaving 5 bases not matched to a gene. CDR1 MNHEY and CDR2 SVGAGI come from the germline V gene. Written as DNA, the CDR3 is TGTGCCAGCAGCCTCAGGGGGCGAACTGAAGCTTTCTTT. Amino acid sequence: CASSLRGRTEAFF.

The rearrangement joins TRBV4-1 to TRBJ2-1; TRBD2 agrees at 7 bases. This CDR3 has 17 residues. The junction had 13 bases not matched to a gene; V was cut back by 3 bases and J by 5 bases. CDR1 and CDR2 (germline): MGHRA, YSYEKL. The CDR3 sequence: CASSQPRLASRDNEQFF. CDR3 bases: TGCGCCAGCAGCCAGCCCCGACTAGCCTCGAGGGACAATGAGCAGTTCTTC.

By share, this clone counts as medium-sized. The V gene is TRBV6-5, the J gene TRBJ1-2; D ambiguous. Between the trimmed V and J ends, which lost 6 bases and 2 bases, there was a span of 13 bases. The CDR3 length is 14 residues. CDR1 is MNHEY and CDR2 is SVGAGI in the germline V gene. The CDR3 sequence is CASRLESGNYGYTF. Here the CDR3 DNA reads TGTGCCAGCAGGCTAGAGAGCGGAAACTATGGCTACACCTTC.

The chain recombines TRBV5-1 with TRBJ1-4, with D possibly being TRBD1 (5 bases). Germline V gene sequence: CDR1 SGHRS, CDR2 YFSETQ. The V end was cut by 4 bases, the J end by 0 bases, with 10 bases between. The CDR3 is made up of 15 amino acids. The CDR3 loop is CASSPDITTNEKLFF. DNA for the CDR3: TGCGCCAGCAGCCCGGACATTACAACTAATGAAAAACTGTTTTTT.

This clone appeared a few times. The chain has TRBV7-9 and TRBJ1-2; the D is unclear. Germline V lookup: CDR1 SEHNR, CDR2 FQNEAQ (reference sequence). The length of the CDR3 is 15 residues. V lost 1 base to trimming and J lost 4 bases, with 13 bases between them. The CDR3 spells CASSLDGDLGYGYTF. CDR3 coding DNA: TGTGCCAGCAGCTTAGACGGGGATCTGGGCTATGGCTACACCTTC.

The V gene is TRBV19, the J gene TRBJ1-1; D is possibly TRBD1 (5 bases). Trimming removed 3 bases at V and 5 bases at J, with 16 bases between. The CDR3 runs 15 residues. CDR1 and CDR2 (germline): LNHDA, SQIVND (reference sequence). The CDR3 spells CASSIGRQRVTEAFF. In DNA, the CDR3 is TGTGCCAGTAGTATCGGGAGACAGCGAGTAACTGAAGCTTTCTTT.

The rearrangement links TRBV19 to TRBJ1-2; tentatively, D is TRBD1 (5 bases). This CDR3 is 12 amino acids long. CDR1 and CDR2 (germline): LNHDA, SQIVND (reference sequence). Trimming left V 4 bases short and J 5 bases short, with 8 bases between. The CDR3 DNA is TGTGCCAGTAGTACCCAGGGTTATGGCTACACCTTC. Protein product: CASSTQGYGYTF.

J is TRBJ2-5 and V is TRBV27; 9 bases line up with TRBD1. In germline, CDR1 is MNHEY, CDR2 SMNVEV (reference sequence). The length of the CDR3 is 16 residues. Trimming removed 4 bases from V and 2 bases from J; junction bases left unmatched: 8. The DNA of the CDR3 is TGTGCCAGCAGTTCGTACGACAGGGGGTCGCAAGAGACCCAGTACTTC. Translating gives CASSSYDRGSQETQYF.